This entry concerns a single T cell receptor (beta chain). The antigen is not known. The source of the sample is a study of T cell responses to AZD1222 COVID-19 vaccine. Notes on the study in general: Researchers report vaccine-associated CD4 TCRs spanning spike, with dominance at 160-218 and 743-854. Donors were mostly white British, more females; clonal diversity possibly underestimated. Spike-specific TCR breadth rose after two AZD1222 doses, and depth rose as well.

Here immunoSEQ multiplex PCR was the method, and the copy in TCRdb shows in-frame clones only, minus some. Of 180,000 or so clones in the sample, approximately 93% were seen once. From germline, CDR1 is DFQATT and CDR2 SNEGSKA (reference sequence). The CDR3 loop spans 11 amino acids. This receptor was identified in an adult who received the AZD1222 COVID-19 vaccine. The chain carries TRBV20-1 and TRBJ1-2; TRBD1 matches at 7 bases. The sample in question was peripheral blood, obtained 28 days after the second AZD1222 dose. The CDR3 protein is CIRQGDYGYTF. CDR3 nucleotides: TGCATCCGACAGGGAGACTATGGCTACACCTTC.